The 15 T cell receptor beta chains presented below share a single source sample, sequenced in a study of naive and memory T cell subsets. An oligonucleotide containing a UMI was ligated to the 3' end of TCR cDNA. The SP2 primer and nested alpha and beta constant region primers amplified ligated cDNA in four rounds. TCRdb called the 5' RACE reads again in MiXCR, with one record for every CDR3 protein. The profile shows about 62,000 distinct CDR3 sequences, approximately 8.5% of them singletons. These TCRs come from a female donor in good health.

In its sample, this clonotype was seen a few times. Here the CDR3 reads CASLSGRVQYF. In nucleotides, the CDR3 is TGTGCCAGCCTTAGCGGGAGGGTGCAGTATTTT. The J gene is TRBJ2-3, the V gene TRBV12-3 or TRBV12-4; TRBD2 aligns across 11 bases. The CDR3 extends over 11 amino acids. The trim removed 8 bases at V and 11 bases at J, leaving 3 bases unmatched.

The rearrangement uses TRBV7-9 and TRBJ2-1, with 7 nucleotides matching TRBD1. Trimming removed 1 base from V and 8 bases from J; junction bases left unmatched: 11. The CDR3 length is 16 residues. Germline V CDR1 and CDR2: SEHNR, FQNEAQ (reference sequence). This CDR3 is CASSLEPGQLPYEQFF. CDR3 in DNA: TGTGCCAGCAGCTTAGAACCGGGACAGCTCCCGTATGAGCAGTTCTTC.

The chain couples TRBV7-9 to TRBJ1-5, with TRBD1 matching over 7 bases. Germline trimming cut 5 bases from V and 0 bases from J; bases unmatched to any gene: 4. This CDR3 is built from 15 residues. CDR1 SEHNR and CDR2 FQNEAQ come from the germline V gene (reference sequence). CDR3 nucleotides: TGTGCCAGCAGCCCCAGGGGGGATAGCAATCAGCCCCAGCATTTT. This encodes CASSPRGDSNQPQHF.

This clonotype was seen a few times. The chain employs TRBV27 and TRBJ1-4; possible D gene TRBD1, 5 bases. Trimming removed 4 bases at V and 6 bases at J, with 15 bases between. The CDR3 length is 15 residues. Germline CDR1 reads MNHEY; CDR2 reads SMNVEV (reference sequence). CDR3 protein: CASSSIRALDEKLFF. CDR3 bases: TGTGCCAGCAGTTCAATCAGGGCCTTGGATGAAAAACTGTTTTTT. The variable domain in full, completed from reference TRBV27 and TRBJ1-4, reads EAQVTQNPRYLITVTGKKLTVTCSQNMNHEYMSWYRQDPGLGLRQIYYSMNVEVTDKGDVPEGYKVSRKEKRNFPLILESPSPNQTSLYFCASSSIRALDEKLFFGSGTQLSVL.

This clonotype was recorded at least ten times. The chain recombines TRBV7-8 with TRBJ1-2, with 10 bases fitting TRBD1. Germline V gene sequence: CDR1 SGHVS, CDR2 FQNEAQ. Trimming removed 5 bases from V and 4 bases from J; junction bases left unmatched: 10. This CDR3 spans 16 amino acids. The CDR3 nucleotides read TGTGCCAGCAGCCACAGCCCGGGACAGGGGAGCTATGGCTACACCTTC. It is translated as CASSHSPGQGSYGYTF.

V gene TRBV11-3 combines with J gene TRBJ1-4; D is ambiguous. CDR3 length equals 16 residues. Germline loops: CDR1 SGHNT, CDR2 YENEEA. V was cut by 0 bases and J by 0 bases, with 8 bases left in between. The CDR3 sequence is CASSLDRSATNEKLFF. The CDR3 nucleotides are TGTGCCAGCAGCTTAGATCGCTCAGCAACTAATGAAAAACTGTTTTTT.

The chain couples TRBV6-5 to TRBJ2-1; D call uncertain. The V end was cut by 5 bases, the J end by 8 bases, with 7 bases between. The CDR3 extends over 11 amino acids. The germline V gene encodes CDR1 MNHEY and CDR2 SVGAGI. In nucleotides, the CDR3 is TGTGCCAGCAGTCACCGTTATGAGCAGTTCTTC. Residues: CASSHRYEQFF.

The chain recombines TRBV20-1 with TRBJ2-5; perhaps TRBD2 as D (6 bases). This CDR3 has 14 amino acids. CDR1 is DFQATT, CDR2 SNEGSKA, per germline (reference sequence). V was pared by 5 bases and J by 2 bases, with 15 bases between. CDR3 sequence reads: CSASDRDSQETQYF. The DNA for the CDR3 is TGCAGTGCTTCGGACCGGGACTCTCAAGAGACCCAGTACTTC.

This clonotype was detected ten times or more. The genes are TRBV6-5 and TRBJ2-6, with a weak D call TRBD2 (5 bases). V lost 6 bases, J lost 2 bases, and 5 bases lay in between. CDR1 MNHEY and CDR2 SVGAGI come from the germline V gene. The CDR3 loop spans 13 amino acids. The CDR3 reads CASRGAGANVLTF. DNA of the CDR3: TGTGCCAGCAGGGGAGCTGGGGCCAACGTCCTGACTTTC.

This clonotype turned up a few times. V gene TRBV12-3 or TRBV12-4 combines with J gene TRBJ2-7; 12 bases fit TRBD2. V dropped 5 bases and J dropped 1; count of bases not matched to a gene: 9. This CDR3 is built from 17 residues. For the CDR3, the DNA is TGTGCCAGCAGTCCACTGACTAGCGGGAGTACATCCTACGAGCAGTACTTC. Protein product: CASSPLTSGSTSYEQYF.

Notes on this clonotype: With a much larger clone just one base away, this may be a read error. V gene TRBV27 combines with J gene TRBJ1-5; 10 nucleotides align to TRBD1. This CDR3 spans 16 amino acids. The V gene's germline CDR1 is MNHEY and CDR2 SMNVEV (reference sequence). CDR3 sequence reads: CASRKLTGGQNQPQNF. The CDR3 region has the DNA TGTGCCAGCAGAAAACTGACAGGGGGCCAAAATCAGCCCCAGAATTTT.

This chain uses TRBV29-1 with TRBJ2-1; 10 nucleotides match TRBD2. With V trimmed by 5 bases and J by 6 bases, 10 bases remained unmatched. Looked up from germline, CDR1 is SQVTM and CDR2 is ANQGSEA. This CDR3 is built from 15 residues. CDR3: CSVHLLAGVANEQFF. The CDR3 DNA is TGCAGCGTTCACCTGCTAGCGGGAGTCGCCAATGAGCAGTTCTTC.

The table lists this clonotype with many counts. The V gene is TRBV12-3 or TRBV12-4, the J gene TRBJ1-1; D uncertain. CDR3 length: 14 amino acids. Trimming left V 3 bases short and J 1 base short, with 9 bases between. DNA for the CDR3: TGTGCCAGCAGTTTGAACCAGCAGAACACTGAAGCTTTCTTT. The encoded protein is CASSLNQQNTEAFF.

The chain has TRBV7-9 and TRBJ1-1; D is ambiguous. Trimming left V 1 base short and J 8 bases short, with 8 bases between. The length of the CDR3 is 12 residues. From germline, CDR1 is SEHNR and CDR2 FQNEAQ (reference sequence). This chain's CDR3 is CASSLDVSEAFF. As DNA, the CDR3 is TGTGCCAGCAGCTTAGACGTATCCGAAGCTTTCTTT.

There are a few counts of this clonotype. The chain combines TRBV2 with TRBJ2-1; D tentatively reads TRBD1 or TRBD2 (5 bases each). This CDR3 spans 14 amino acids. Germline V lookup: CDR1 SNHLY, CDR2 FYNNEI. V lost 9 bases and J lost 3, with 15 bases in between. CDR3: CASRTPRGYNEQFF. In DNA, the CDR3 is TGTGCCAGTCGGACCCCGAGGGGCTACAATGAGCAGTTCTTC.